These 20 T cell receptor beta chains share one sample of origin, sequenced in a study of blood T cells in healthy people across ages. A second PCR, run for about 7 to 11 cycles, used a sample-barcoded 5' primer plus a J-beta primer mix. In TCRdb, the 5' RACE reads were re-called with MiXCR into one record per CDR3 protein. The sample holds about 1,500,000 distinct CDR3 sequences; around two fifths are singletons and the top ten take less than 8%. What was sequenced was blood. Receptors originate from a woman aged 18-35 years in good health.

This chain joins TRBV29-1 and TRBJ2-3; D possibly uses TRBD1 or TRBD2 (5 bases each). The CDR3 has 13 amino acids. The ends were cut back, 5 bases at V and 6 bases at J, with 15 bases in the middle. CDR1 and CDR2 from the germline V gene are SQVTM and ANQGSEA. Written as DNA, the CDR3 is TGCAGCGTTAAGGGGACCTTTTCGGATACGCAGTATTTT. Protein sequence: CSVKGTFSDTQYF.

The chain links TRBV20-1 to TRBJ1-1; 7 bases are a match to TRBD1. The ends lost 3 bases at V and 2 bases at J; junction bases unmatched: 3. CDR3 length: 13 amino acids. The V gene's germline CDR1 is DFQATT and CDR2 SNEGSKA (reference sequence). CDR3 residues: CSASGTDNTEAFF. The DNA for the CDR3 is TGCAGTGCTAGCGGGACAGATAACACTGAAGCTTTCTTT.

CDR3 residues: CSALTRGGNTGELFF. The DNA of the CDR3 is TGCAGTGCCCTAACTAGGGGGGGGAACACCGGGGAGCTGTTTTTT. V usage is TRBV20-1 and J usage is TRBJ2-2; the D gene is possibly TRBD2 (7 bases). The CDR3 spans 15 residues. Deletions cut 6 bases from V and 1 base from J, with 15 bases between. CDR1 and CDR2 from the germline V gene are DFQATT and SNEGSKA (reference sequence).

This clonotype was recorded many times. The J gene is TRBJ2-7, the V gene TRBV14; the D gene is possibly TRBD2 (5 bases). Deletions cut 0 bases from V and 7 bases from J, with 10 bases between. Germline CDR1 is SGHDN and CDR2 is FVKESK. CDR3 size: 13 residues. The CDR3 is CASSQDLGREQYF. The CDR3 nucleotides are TGTGCCAGCAGCCAAGATTTGGGGAGAGAGCAGTACTTC.

The chain couples TRBV3-1 to TRBJ1-4, with D perhaps TRBD1 (6 bases). The CDR3 runs 15 residues. V shed 1 base and J shed 11 bases, with 17 bases lying between them. Germline values: CDR1 LGHDT, CDR2 YNNKEL (reference sequence). The CDR3 nucleotides are TGTGCCAGCAGCCAAGCGGACAGCTCGACCAGCAAACTGTTTTTT. Translation gives CASSQADSSTSKLFF.

This clonotype was picked up a small number of times. The J gene is TRBJ2-1, the V gene TRBV12-3 or TRBV12-4; 9 nucleotides match TRBD2. V lost 3 bases, J lost 7 bases, and 7 bases stayed unmatched. CDR3 length: 15 residues. The CDR3 protein is CASSLVAGAKNEQFF. CDR3 nucleotide sequence: TGTGCCAGCAGTTTGGTAGCGGGAGCCAAAAATGAGCAGTTCTTC.

V and J are TRBV9 and TRBJ2-1, with D possibly being TRBD1 (6 bases). The ends were cut back, 6 bases at V and 6 bases at J, with 16 bases in the middle. Germline CDR1 is SGDLS and CDR2 is YYNGEE. The CDR3 has 14 amino acids. CDR3 nucleotide sequence: TGTGCCAGCACCCAAATTGGACAGATCAATGAGCAGTTCTTC. Its protein product is CASTQIGQINEQFF. The variable domain in full, completed from reference TRBV9 and TRBJ2-1, reads DSGVTQTPKHLITATGQRVTLRCSPRSGDLSVYWYQQSLDQGLQFLIQYYNGEERAKGNILERFSAQQFPDLHSELNLSSLELGDSALYFCASTQIGQINEQFFGPGTRLTVL.

V is TRBV6-2 or TRBV6-3 and J is TRBJ2-1; 8 bases align to TRBD2. Germline values: CDR1 MNHEY, CDR2 SVGEGT. The CDR3 consists of 15 residues. V shed 6 bases, J shed 3 bases, and the junction held 7 bases outside the gene matches. CDR3: CASRKSGGFYNEQFF. For the CDR3, the DNA is TGTGCCAGCAGAAAAAGCGGGGGTTTCTACAATGAGCAGTTCTTC.

This clonotype was detected only a few times. The chain has TRBV27 and TRBJ2-7; D uncertain. The CDR3 contains 12 residues. V was pared by 6 bases and J by 4 bases, with 10 bases between. Per the germline V gene, CDR1 is MNHEY and CDR2 is SMNVEV (reference sequence). The CDR3 is CASRSLQYEQYF. The CDR3 DNA is TGTGCCAGCAGGTCCTTACAGTACGAGCAGTACTTC.

The V call is TRBV12-5, the J call TRBJ2-1; D possibly corresponds to TRBD2 (6 bases). Per the germline V gene, CDR1 is LGHNT and CDR2 is FRNRAP. The V end was cut by 9 bases, the J end by 3 bases, with 12 bases between. CDR3 size: 13 residues. The CDR3 reads CASGGGNYNEQFF. The CDR3 DNA follows: TGTGCTAGCGGGGGAGGCAACTACAATGAGCAGTTCTTC. The full variable domain, completed using reference TRBV12-5 and TRBJ2-1, is DARVTQTPRHKVTEMGQEVTMRCQPILGHNTVFWYRQTMMQGLELLAYFRNRAPLDDSGMPKDRFSAEMPDATLATLKIQPSEPRDSAVYFCASGGGNYNEQFFGPGTRLTVL.

The rearrangement uses TRBV2 and TRBJ2-1; D may be TRBD1 (5 bases). The germline V gene has CDR1 SNHLY and CDR2 FYNNEI. Deletions cut 5 bases from V and 13 bases from J, with 12 bases between. The CDR3 is made up of 11 amino acids. In nucleotides, the CDR3 is TGTGCCAGCAGTAGGGGCGTCGCCCAGTTCTTC. Translating it yields CASSRGVAQFF.

The chain recombines TRBV5-1 with TRBJ1-1, with D hard to call. The CDR3 contains 17 residues. Germline CDR1 is SGHRS and CDR2 is YFSETQ. V lost 0 bases and J lost 0, with 15 bases in between. CDR3 nucleotide sequence: TGCGCCAGCAGCTTGGACGGGCTCGGCGGTTTGAACACTGAAGCTTTCTTT. Its translation: CASSLDGLGGLNTEAFF.

V usage is TRBV4-2 and J usage is TRBJ2-2; 9 bases line up with TRBD2. V shed 2 bases and J 1 base; nucleotides not matched to a gene: 2. Germline-derived CDR1 and CDR2 are LGHNA and YNFKEQ. The CDR3 spans 16 residues. CDR3 region: CASSQLLAGNTGELFF. CDR3 DNA: TGTGCCAGCAGCCAATTACTAGCGGGGAACACCGGGGAGCTGTTTTTT.

The chain carries TRBV6-1 and TRBJ2-4; D not resolved. The J call may be mistaken, given a closer DNA end match to TRBJ2-7. CDR1 is MNHNS, CDR2 SASEGT, per germline. The CDR3 spans 12 residues. The DNA for the CDR3 is TGTGCCACTTCACCAATCCCCTACGAGCAGTACTTC. Its translation is CATSPIPYEQYF.

Ten or more counts support this clonotype. This chain uses TRBV12-3 or TRBV12-4 with TRBJ2-7, with a weak D call TRBD1 (5 bases). V was cut by 6 bases and J by 0 bases, with 12 bases left in between. The CDR3 is 14 amino acids. The chain's CDR3 is CASSSQGSSYEQYF. CDR3 nucleotides: TGTGCCAGCAGCTCCCAGGGAAGCTCCTACGAGCAGTACTTC.

This chain links TRBV20-1 with TRBJ2-3; 10 bases are shared with TRBD2. Losses at the gene ends were 4 bases for V and 6 bases for J; bases not matched to a gene: 4. From germline, CDR1 is DFQATT and CDR2 SNEGSKA (reference sequence). This CDR3 spans 13 amino acids. The CDR3 protein is CSAIAGGADTQYF. The CDR3 nucleotides are TGCAGTGCTATAGCGGGGGGTGCGGATACGCAGTATTTT.

This clonotype was counted ten times or more. The chain couples TRBV10-3 to TRBJ2-1; 9 bases agree with TRBD2. This CDR3 has 15 residues. J was trimmed by 5 bases and V by 2 bases; bases with no gene match: 4. The germline gives CDR1 ENHRY, CDR2 SYGVKD. The CDR3 sequence: CAISEGSSGNNEQFF. The CDR3 DNA reads TGTGCCATCAGTGAGGGGTCTAGCGGGAACAATGAGCAGTTCTTC.

The V and J genes are TRBV30 and TRBJ1-2; D is perhaps TRBD1 (5 bases). Trimming pared 3 bases from V and 0 bases from J, leaving 14 bases between. Germline values: CDR1 GTSNPN, CDR2 SVGIG (reference sequence). The CDR3 extends over 15 amino acids. As DNA, the CDR3 is TGTGCCTGGAGGTTAGACAGACCAGCTAACTATGGCTACACCTTC. As protein: CAWRLDRPANYGYTF.

The chain couples TRBV15 to TRBJ1-4; 9 nucleotides match TRBD1. The CDR3 is 15 residues long. Trimming cost V 5 bases and J 7 bases; bases outside gene matches: 8. CDR1 is LNHNV, CDR2 YYDKDF, per germline (reference sequence). The CDR3 DNA reads as TGTGCCACCAGCGGACAACAGGGGGCCCCTGAAAAACTGTTTTTT. It specifies CATSGQQGAPEKLFF.

This clonotype has a handful of counts. The chain uses TRBV20-1 and TRBJ1-2; 8 nucleotides match TRBD1. CDR3 length: 16 amino acids. The V gene's germline CDR1 is DFQATT and CDR2 SNEGSKA (reference sequence). J gave up 0 bases and V 3 bases, and 9 bases lay outside the gene matches. The CDR3 DNA reads as TGCAGTGCTAGCCAAAGCGACAGGGGCCCTAACTATGGCTACACCTTC. It translates to CSASQSDRGPNYGYTF.